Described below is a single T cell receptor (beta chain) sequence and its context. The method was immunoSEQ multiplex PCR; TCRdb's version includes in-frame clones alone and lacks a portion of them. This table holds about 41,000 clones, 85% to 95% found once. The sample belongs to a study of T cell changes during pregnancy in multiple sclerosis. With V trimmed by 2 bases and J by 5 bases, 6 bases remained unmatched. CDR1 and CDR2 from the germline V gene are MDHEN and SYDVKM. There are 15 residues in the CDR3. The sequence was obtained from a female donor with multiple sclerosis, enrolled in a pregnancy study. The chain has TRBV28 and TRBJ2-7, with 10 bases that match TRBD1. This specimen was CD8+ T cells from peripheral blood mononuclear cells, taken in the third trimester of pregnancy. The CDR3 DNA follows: TGTGCCAGCAGTTTAGGGACAGGGGACGTGGACGAGCAGTACTTC. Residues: CASSLGTGDVDEQYF.